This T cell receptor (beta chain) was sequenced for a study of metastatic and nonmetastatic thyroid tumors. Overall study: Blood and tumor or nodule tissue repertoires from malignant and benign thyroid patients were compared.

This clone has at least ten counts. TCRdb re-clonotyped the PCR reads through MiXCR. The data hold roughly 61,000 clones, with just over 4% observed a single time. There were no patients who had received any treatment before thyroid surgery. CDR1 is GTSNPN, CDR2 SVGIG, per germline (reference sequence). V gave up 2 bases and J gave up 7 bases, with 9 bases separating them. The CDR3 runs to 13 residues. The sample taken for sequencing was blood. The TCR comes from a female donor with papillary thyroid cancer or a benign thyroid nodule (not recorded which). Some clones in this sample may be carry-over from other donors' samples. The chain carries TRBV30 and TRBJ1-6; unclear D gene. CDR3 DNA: TGTGCCTGGAGTCGGACGGGGAATTCACCCCTCCACTTT. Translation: CAWSRTGNSPLHF.